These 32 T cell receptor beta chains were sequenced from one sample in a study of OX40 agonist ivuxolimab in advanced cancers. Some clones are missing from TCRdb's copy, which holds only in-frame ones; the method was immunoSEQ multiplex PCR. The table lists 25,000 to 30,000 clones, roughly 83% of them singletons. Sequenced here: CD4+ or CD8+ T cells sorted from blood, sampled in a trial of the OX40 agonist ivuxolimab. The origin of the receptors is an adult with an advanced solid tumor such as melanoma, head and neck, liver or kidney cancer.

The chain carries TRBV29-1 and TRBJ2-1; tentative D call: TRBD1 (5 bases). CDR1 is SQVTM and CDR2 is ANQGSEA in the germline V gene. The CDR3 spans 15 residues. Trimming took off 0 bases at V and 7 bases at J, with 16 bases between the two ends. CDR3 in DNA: TGCAGCGTTGAAGACCTAGGGGATGCGGCGAATGAGCAGTTCTTC. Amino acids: CSVEDLGDAANEQFF.

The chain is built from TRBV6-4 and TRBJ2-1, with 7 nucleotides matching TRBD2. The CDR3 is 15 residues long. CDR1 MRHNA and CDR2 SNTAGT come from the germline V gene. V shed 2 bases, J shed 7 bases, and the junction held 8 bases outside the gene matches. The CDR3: CASSDKGQGGNEQFF. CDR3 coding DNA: TGTGCCAGCAGTGACAAAGGTCAGGGAGGGAATGAGCAGTTCTTC.

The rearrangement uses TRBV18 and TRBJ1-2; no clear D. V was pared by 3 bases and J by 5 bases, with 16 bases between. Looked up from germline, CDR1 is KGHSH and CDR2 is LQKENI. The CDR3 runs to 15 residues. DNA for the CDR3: TGTGCCAGCTCACCTGGTGACGGCGGAGGGTATGGCTACACCTTC. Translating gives CASSPGDGGGYGYTF. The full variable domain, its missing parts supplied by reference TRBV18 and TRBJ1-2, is NAGVMQNPRHLVRRRGQEARLRCSPMKGHSHVYWYRQLPEEGLKFMVYLQKENIIDESGMPKERFSAEFPKEGPSILRIQQVVRGDSAAYFCASSPGDGGGYGYTFGSGTRLTVV.

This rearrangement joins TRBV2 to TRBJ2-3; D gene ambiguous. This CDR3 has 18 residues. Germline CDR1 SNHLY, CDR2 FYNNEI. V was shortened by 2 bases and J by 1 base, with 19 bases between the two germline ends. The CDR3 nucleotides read TGTGCCAGCAGTGAAAATAGGTTGTCTGCGACCCGCACAGATACGCAGTATTTT. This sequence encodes CASSENRLSATRTDTQYF.

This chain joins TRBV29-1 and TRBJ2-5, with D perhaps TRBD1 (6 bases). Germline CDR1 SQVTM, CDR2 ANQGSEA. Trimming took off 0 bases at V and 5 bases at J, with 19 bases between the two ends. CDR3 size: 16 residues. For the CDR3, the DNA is TGCAGCGTTGAAGAAGGCAGGGGAAGATCGGGCGAGACCCAGTACTTC. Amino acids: CSVEEGRGRSGETQYF.

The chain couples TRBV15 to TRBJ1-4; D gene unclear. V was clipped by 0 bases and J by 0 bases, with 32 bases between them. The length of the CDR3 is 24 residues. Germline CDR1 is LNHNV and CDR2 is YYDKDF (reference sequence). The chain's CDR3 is CATSRDRLWTEGLRLRATNEKLFF. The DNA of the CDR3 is TGTGCCACCAGCAGAGATCGGTTATGGACGGAGGGATTAAGACTAAGGGCAACTAATGAAAAACTGTTTTTT.

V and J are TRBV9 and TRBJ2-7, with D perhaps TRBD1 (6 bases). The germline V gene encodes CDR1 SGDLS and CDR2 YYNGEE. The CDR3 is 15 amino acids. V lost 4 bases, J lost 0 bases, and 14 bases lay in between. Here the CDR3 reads CASSRQATPSYEQYF. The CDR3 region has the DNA TGTGCCAGCAGCCGACAGGCCACCCCCTCCTACGAGCAGTACTTC.

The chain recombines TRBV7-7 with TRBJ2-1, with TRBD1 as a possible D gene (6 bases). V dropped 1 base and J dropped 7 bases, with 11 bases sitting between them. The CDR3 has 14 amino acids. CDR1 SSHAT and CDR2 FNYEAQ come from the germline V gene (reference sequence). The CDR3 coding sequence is TGTGCCAGCAGCTTAGACAGGGTAGGGAATGAGCAGTTCTTC. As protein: CASSLDRVGNEQFF.

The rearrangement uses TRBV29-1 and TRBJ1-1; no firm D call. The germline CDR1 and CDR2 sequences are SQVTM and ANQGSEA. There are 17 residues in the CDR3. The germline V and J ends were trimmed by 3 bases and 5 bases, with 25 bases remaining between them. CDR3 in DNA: TGCAGCGTTGATAGCCTCAGCACCTACGATGGTAAGACTGAAGCTTTCTTT. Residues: CSVDSLSTYDGKTEAFF.

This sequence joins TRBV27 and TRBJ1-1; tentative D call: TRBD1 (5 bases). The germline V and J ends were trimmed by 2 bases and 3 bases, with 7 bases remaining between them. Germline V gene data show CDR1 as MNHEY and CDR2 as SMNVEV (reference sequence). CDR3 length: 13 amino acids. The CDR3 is CASSLGAHTEAFF. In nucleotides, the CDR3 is TGTGCCAGCAGTTTAGGGGCTCACACTGAAGCTTTCTTT.

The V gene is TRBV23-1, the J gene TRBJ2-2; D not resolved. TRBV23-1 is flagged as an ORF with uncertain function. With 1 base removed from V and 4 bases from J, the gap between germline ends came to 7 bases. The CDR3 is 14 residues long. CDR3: CASSQYNFTGELFF. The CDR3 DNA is TGCGCCAGCAGTCAATACAACTTCACCGGGGAGCTGTTTTTT.

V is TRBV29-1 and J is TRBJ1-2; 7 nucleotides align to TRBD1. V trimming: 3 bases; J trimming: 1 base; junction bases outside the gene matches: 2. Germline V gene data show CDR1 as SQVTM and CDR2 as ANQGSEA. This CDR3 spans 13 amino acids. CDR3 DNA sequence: TGCAGCGTTGAGGACAGGCATAACTATGGCTACACCTTC. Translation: CSVEDRHNYGYTF.

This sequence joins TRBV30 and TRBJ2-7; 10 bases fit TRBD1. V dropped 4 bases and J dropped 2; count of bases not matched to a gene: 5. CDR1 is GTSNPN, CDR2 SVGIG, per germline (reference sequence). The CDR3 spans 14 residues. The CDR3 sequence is CAWTPGTGAYEQYF. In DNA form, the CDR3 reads TGTGCCTGGACCCCCGGGACAGGGGCCTACGAGCAGTACTTC.

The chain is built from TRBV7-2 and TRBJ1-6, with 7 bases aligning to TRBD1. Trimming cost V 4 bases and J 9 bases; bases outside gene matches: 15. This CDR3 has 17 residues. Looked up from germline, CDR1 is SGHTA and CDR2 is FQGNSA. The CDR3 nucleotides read TGTGCCAGCAGCTCACAAACAGGGGAGATTAGCAGTTCACCCCTCCACTTT. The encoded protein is CASSSQTGEISSSPLHF. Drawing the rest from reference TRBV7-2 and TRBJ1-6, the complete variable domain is GAGVSQSPSNKVTEKGKDVELRCDPISGHTALYWYRQSLGQGLEFLIYFQGNSAPDKSGLPSDRFSAERTGGSVSTLTIQRTQQEDSAVYLCASSSQTGEISSSPLHFGNGTRLTVT.

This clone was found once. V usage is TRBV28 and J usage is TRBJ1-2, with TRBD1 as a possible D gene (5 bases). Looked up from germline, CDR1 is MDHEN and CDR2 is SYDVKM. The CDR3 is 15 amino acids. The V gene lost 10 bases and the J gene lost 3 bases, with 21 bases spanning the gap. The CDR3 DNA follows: TGTGCCACTAATTCGGCGGGGGTTGATTACTATGGCTACACCTTC. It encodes CATNSAGVDYYGYTF.

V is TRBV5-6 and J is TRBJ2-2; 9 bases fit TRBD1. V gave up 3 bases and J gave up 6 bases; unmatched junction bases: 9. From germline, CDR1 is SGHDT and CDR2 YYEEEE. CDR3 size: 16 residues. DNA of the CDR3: TGTGCCAGCAGCTCGACCGGGACAGGGAGGCCCGGGGAGCTGTTTTTT. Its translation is CASSSTGTGRPGELFF.

The CDR3 loop reads CASSLNPSGSDTQYF. CDR3 bases: TGCGCCAGCAGCTTGAACCCTAGCGGTTCAGATACGCAGTATTTT. The chain combines TRBV5-1 with TRBJ2-3, with 7 bases fitting TRBD2. With V trimmed by 1 base and J by 4 bases, 6 bases remained unmatched. The length of the CDR3 is 15 residues. Germline V gene data show CDR1 as SGHRS and CDR2 as YFSETQ. The variable domain in full, completed from reference TRBV5-1 and TRBJ2-3, reads KAGVTQTPRYLIKTRGQQVTLSCSPISGHRSVSWYQQTPGQGLQFLFEYFSETQRNKGNFPGRFSGRQFSNSRSEMNVSTLELGDSALYLCASSLNPSGSDTQYFGPGTRLTVL.

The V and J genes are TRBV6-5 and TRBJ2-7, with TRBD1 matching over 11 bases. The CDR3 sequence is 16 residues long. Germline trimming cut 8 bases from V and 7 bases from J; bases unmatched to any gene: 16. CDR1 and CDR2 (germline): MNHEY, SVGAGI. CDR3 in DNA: TGTGCCAGCGGTTCTAAACGAGGACAGGGGGCGAGGGAGCAGTACTTC. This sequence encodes CASGSKRGQGAREQYF.

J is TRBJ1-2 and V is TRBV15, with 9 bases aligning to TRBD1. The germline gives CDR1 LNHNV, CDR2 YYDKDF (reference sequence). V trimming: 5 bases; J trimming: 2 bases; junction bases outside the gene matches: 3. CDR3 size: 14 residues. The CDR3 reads CATSPGTGNYGYTF. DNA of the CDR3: TGTGCCACCAGCCCCGGGACAGGGAACTATGGCTACACCTTC.

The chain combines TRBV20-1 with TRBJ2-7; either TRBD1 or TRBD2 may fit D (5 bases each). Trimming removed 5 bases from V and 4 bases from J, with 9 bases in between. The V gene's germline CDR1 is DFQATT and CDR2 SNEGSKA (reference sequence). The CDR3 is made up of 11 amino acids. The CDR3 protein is CSAGTSYEQYF. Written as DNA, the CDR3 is TGCAGTGCTGGGACGTCTTACGAGCAGTACTTC.

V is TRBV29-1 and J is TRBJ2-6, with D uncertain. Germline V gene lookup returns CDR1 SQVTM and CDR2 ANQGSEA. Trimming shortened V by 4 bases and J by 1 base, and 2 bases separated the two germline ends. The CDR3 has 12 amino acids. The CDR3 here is CSVVSGANVLTF. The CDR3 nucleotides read TGCAGCGTTGTATCTGGGGCCAACGTCCTGACTTTC.

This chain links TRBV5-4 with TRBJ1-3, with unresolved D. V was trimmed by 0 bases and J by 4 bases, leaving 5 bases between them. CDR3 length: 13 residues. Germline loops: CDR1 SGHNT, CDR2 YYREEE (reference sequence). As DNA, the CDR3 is TGTGCCAGCAGCTTGGTCCAGGGAAACACCATATATTTT. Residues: CASSLVQGNTIYF.

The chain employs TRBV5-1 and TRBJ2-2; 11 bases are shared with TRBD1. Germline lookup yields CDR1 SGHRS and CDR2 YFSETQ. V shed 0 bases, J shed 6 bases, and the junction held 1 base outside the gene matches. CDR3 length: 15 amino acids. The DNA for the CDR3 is TGCGCCAGCAGCTTGGGGGACAGGGGGTCCGGGGAGCTGTTTTTT. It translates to CASSLGDRGSGELFF.

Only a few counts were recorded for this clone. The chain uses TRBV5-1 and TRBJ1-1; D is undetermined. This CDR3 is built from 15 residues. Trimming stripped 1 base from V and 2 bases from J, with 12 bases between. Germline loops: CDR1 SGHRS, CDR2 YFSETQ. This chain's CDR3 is CASSLSFVGNTEAFF. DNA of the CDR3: TGCGCCAGCAGCTTGTCTTTCGTCGGTAACACTGAAGCTTTCTTT.

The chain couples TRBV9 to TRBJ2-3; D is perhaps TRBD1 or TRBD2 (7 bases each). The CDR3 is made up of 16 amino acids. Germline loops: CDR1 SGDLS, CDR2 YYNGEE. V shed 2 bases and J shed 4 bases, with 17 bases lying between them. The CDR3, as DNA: TGTGCCAGCAGCGTCTCAGGGGGGACTACCCCAGATACGCAGTATTTT. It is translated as CASSVSGGTTPDTQYF.

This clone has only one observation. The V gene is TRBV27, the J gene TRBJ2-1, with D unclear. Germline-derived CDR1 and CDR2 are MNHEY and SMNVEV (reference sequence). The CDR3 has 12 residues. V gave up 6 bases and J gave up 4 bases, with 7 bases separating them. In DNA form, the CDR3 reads TGTGCCAGCAGAACCGGGTACAATGAGCAGTTCTTC. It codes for CASRTGYNEQFF.

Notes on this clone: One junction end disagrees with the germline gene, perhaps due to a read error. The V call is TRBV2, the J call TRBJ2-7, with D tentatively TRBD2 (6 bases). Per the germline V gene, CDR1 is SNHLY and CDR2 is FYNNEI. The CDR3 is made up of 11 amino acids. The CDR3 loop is CASGPGLRLLF. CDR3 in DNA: TGTGCCAGCGGCCCGGGACTCCGTCTCCTCTTC.

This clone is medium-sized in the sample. The CDR3 DNA follows: TGCGCCAGCAGCCAAGATCGCCGCGGGTCGATTCCCTACGAGCAGTACTTC. As protein: CASSQDRRGSIPYEQYF. The chain employs TRBV4-1 and TRBJ2-7; maybe TRBD2 (5 bases). The V gene lost 0 bases and the J gene lost 2 bases, with 17 bases spanning the gap. The CDR3 contains 17 residues. The germline V gene encodes CDR1 MGHRA and CDR2 YSYEKL.

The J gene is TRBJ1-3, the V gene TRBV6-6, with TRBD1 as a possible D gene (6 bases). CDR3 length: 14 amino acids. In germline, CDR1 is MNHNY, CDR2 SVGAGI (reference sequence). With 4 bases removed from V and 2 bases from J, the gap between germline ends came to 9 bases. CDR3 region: CASSSRQAGNTIYF. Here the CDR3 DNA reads TGTGCCAGCAGTTCTCGACAGGCTGGAAACACCATATATTTT.

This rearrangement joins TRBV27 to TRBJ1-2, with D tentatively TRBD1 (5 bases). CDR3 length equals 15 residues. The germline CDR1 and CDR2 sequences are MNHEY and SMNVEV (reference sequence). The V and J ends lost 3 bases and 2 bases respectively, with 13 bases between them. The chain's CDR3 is CASSLGQGGNYGYTF. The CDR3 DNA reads TGTGCCAGCAGTTTGGGGCAGGGAGGAAACTATGGCTACACCTTC.

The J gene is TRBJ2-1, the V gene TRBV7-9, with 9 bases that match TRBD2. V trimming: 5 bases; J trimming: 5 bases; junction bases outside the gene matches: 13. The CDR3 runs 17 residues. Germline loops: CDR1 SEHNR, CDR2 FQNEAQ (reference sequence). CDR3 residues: CASSPWGRLAVNNEQFF. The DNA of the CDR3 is TGTGCCAGCAGCCCCTGGGGACGACTAGCGGTGAACAATGAGCAGTTCTTC.

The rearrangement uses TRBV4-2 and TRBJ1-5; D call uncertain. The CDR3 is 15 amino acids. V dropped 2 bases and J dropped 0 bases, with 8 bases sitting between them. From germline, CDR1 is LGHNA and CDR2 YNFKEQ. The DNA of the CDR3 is TGTGCCAGCAGCCAACCGGACGTTAGCAATCAGCCCCAGCATTTT. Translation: CASSQPDVSNQPQHF.